The 12 T cell receptor beta chains given below trace back to one sample, sequenced in a study of CD8 T cells in ankylosing spondylitis. Points from the study as a whole: Typical of ankylosing spondylitis blood, it appeared, was a TCR beta motif of seven to nine highly homologous variants.

TCRdb re-analysed the 5' RACE reads in MiXCR, keeping a single row per CDR3 protein. The table includes approximately 550,000 distinct CDR3 sequences, roughly 12% detected once. No antigens are known for them. The sample taken for sequencing was blood, either unsorted or a sorted T cell fraction (not recorded which). All receptors come from a male donor with ankylosing spondylitis.

This clonotype has more than one count but fewer than ten. DNA of the CDR3: TGCAGTGCTAGACCAACAGGGGGCTGGGTTCAGCCCCAGCATTTT. As protein: CSARPTGGWVQPQHF. The chain carries TRBV20-1 and TRBJ1-5; TRBD1 aligns across 9 bases. The CDR3 loop spans 15 amino acids. Per the germline V gene, CDR1 is DFQATT and CDR2 is SNEGSKA (reference sequence). Trimming removed 2 bases from V and 6 bases from J; junction bases left unmatched: 8.

This clonotype has only a few counts. The chain has TRBV2 and TRBJ1-1; 8 bases line up with TRBD1. The ends lost 2 bases at V and 3 bases at J; junction bases unmatched: 8. The CDR3 runs to 16 residues. CDR1 is SNHLY, CDR2 FYNNEI, per germline. The CDR3, as DNA: TGTGCCAGCAGTGAACAAGCTTACAGGGGGGACACTGAAGCTTTCTTT. It translates to CASSEQAYRGDTEAFF.

V gene TRBV20-1 combines with J gene TRBJ2-3; 14 bases are a match to TRBD2. CDR1 is DFQATT, CDR2 SNEGSKA, per germline (reference sequence). The CDR3 length is 16 residues. J was trimmed by 0 bases and V by 6 bases; bases with no gene match: 5. The CDR3 nucleotides are TGCAGTGCCGGGACTAGCGGGAGCCCCAGCACAGATACGCAGTATTTT. Protein sequence: CSAGTSGSPSTDTQYF.

This clonotype appeared a few times. The rearrangement uses TRBV2 and TRBJ2-7, with D perhaps TRBD1 (6 bases). V was clipped by 2 bases and J by 9 bases, with 8 bases between them. There are 11 residues in the CDR3. The V gene's germline CDR1 is SNHLY and CDR2 FYNNEI. CDR3 nucleotide sequence: TGTGCCAGCAGTGAAAGAGGGGGGCAGTACGTC. Residues: CASSERGGQYV.

In its sample, this clonotype was seen a few times. The genes are TRBV14 and TRBJ2-7; D tentatively reads TRBD1 or TRBD2 (5 bases each). The V gene lost 3 bases and the J gene lost 9 bases, with 9 bases spanning the gap. The CDR3 is 11 amino acids. Germline lookup yields CDR1 SGHDN and CDR2 FVKESK. The CDR3: CASSHGAGQYF. The CDR3 coding sequence is TGTGCCAGCAGCCACGGGGCCGGGCAGTACTTC.

The chain carries TRBV7-6 and TRBJ2-7, with D perhaps TRBD1 or TRBD2 (5 bases each). Trimming took off 3 bases at V and 2 bases at J, with 17 bases between the two ends. The CDR3 covers 16 residues. Germline V gives CDR1 SGHVS, CDR2 FNYEAQ. The CDR3 nucleotides read TGTGCCAGCAGCTTTTCTTCCGGGACGGAAACCTACGAGCAGTACTTC. Translating gives CASSFSSGTETYEQYF.

V is TRBV20-1 and J is TRBJ1-1, with D hard to call. V was shortened by 5 bases and J by 0 bases, with 7 bases between the two germline ends. Germline V gene data show CDR1 as DFQATT and CDR2 as SNEGSKA (reference sequence). This CDR3 has 12 amino acids. The CDR3 DNA reads TGCAGTGCTCCCATGGTGAACACTGAAGCTTTCTTT. This encodes CSAPMVNTEAFF.

The chain uses TRBV20-1 and TRBJ2-3; D might be TRBD2 (6 bases). Trimming cost V 4 bases and J 2 bases, with 19 bases left between them. Germline-derived CDR1 and CDR2 are DFQATT and SNEGSKA (reference sequence). CDR3 length: 16 amino acids. For the CDR3, the DNA is TGCAGTGCTACCCCCGCCGGGGGACTGTTCACAGATACGCAGTATTTT. This sequence encodes CSATPAGGLFTDTQYF.

The rearrangement joins TRBV10-3 to TRBJ2-2, with TRBD2 matching 10 bases. The length of the CDR3 is 17 residues. Germline assignment: CDR1 ENHRY and CDR2 SYGVKD. J gave up 4 bases and V 7 bases, and 12 bases lay outside the gene matches. The CDR3 DNA is TGTGCCATCACCGGACTAGCGGAGTCAGGGGGCACCGGGGAGCTGTTTTTT. Translation gives CAITGLAESGGTGELFF.

The table lists this clonotype with a few counts. J is TRBJ1-6 and V is TRBV5-1, with 7 bases aligning to TRBD1. Germline values: CDR1 SGHRS, CDR2 YFSETQ. V shed 3 bases and J 5 bases; nucleotides not matched to a gene: 8. The CDR3 contains 16 residues. The CDR3 spells CASSYDYRGNNSPLHF. DNA for the CDR3: TGCGCCAGCAGCTATGACTACAGGGGTAATAATTCACCCCTCCACTTT.

This clonotype has just a few counts. This rearrangement joins TRBV19 to TRBJ2-1, with a tentative D call TRBD1 (5 bases). V lost 6 bases to trimming and J lost 4 bases, with 19 bases between them. Germline V lookup: CDR1 LNHDA, CDR2 SQIVND (reference sequence). This CDR3 region has 16 residues. The CDR3 coding sequence is TGTGCCAGTAGCCTCAGGGCCTCCCGGTTATACAATGAGCAGTTCTTC. Protein: CASSLRASRLYNEQFF.

This clonotype has only a few counts. The J gene is TRBJ2-1, the V gene TRBV11-2; 9 nucleotides agree with TRBD2. From germline, CDR1 is SGHAT and CDR2 FQNNGV. The CDR3 length is 16 residues. After removal of 5 bases from V and 8 bases from J, the junction contained 13 bases not matched to a gene. As DNA, the CDR3 is TGTGCCAGCAGCAAGCGAGTAGCTAGCGGGGTCCATGAGCAGTTCTTC. It specifies CASSKRVASGVHEQFF.